This T cell receptor beta chain appears in the sequencing data of a study of regulatory T cells in long-lasting Graves disease. Germline lookup yields CDR1 SNHLY and CDR2 FYNNEI. The CDR3 runs 13 residues. With V trimmed by 6 bases and J by 5 bases, 7 bases remained unmatched. Time point given: persistent/refractory GD, antithyroid drugs over 5 years with positive TRAb. RNA isolated from PBMCs was used to make the TCR library. In this sample, this clonotype turned up many times. iRepertoire HTBI primers and Arm-PCR of CDR3 regions built TCR beta libraries. Original methodology: Gene usage covered about 62 TRBV and 11 to 15 TRBJ segments. Each CDR3 protein gets one entry after TCRdb re-called the multiplex PCR reads with MiXCR. The V and J calls, along with clone size, are taken from TCRdb and not from the paper's own processing. There are roughly 500,000 distinct CDR3 sequences in the sample; under 25% occur only once, and around 13% lies in the top ten.

The clonotype was recovered from a female donor with Graves disease. The rearrangement links TRBV2 to TRBJ2-7; 7 bases match TRBD2. The starting material was peripheral blood mononuclear cells (PBMCs), obtained when the disease was refractory, from a patient treated with antithyroid drugs. The CDR3 nucleotides read TGTGCCAGCAGGCAGGGAGCGGGAAACGAGCAGTACTTC. This translates into CASRQGAGNEQYF.